The T cell receptor beta chain described here comes from a study of T-cell reconstitution after alpha-beta-depleted transplantation in children. V was cut by 4 bases and J by 5 bases, with 18 bases left in between. The germline CDR1 and CDR2 sequences are SGHRS and YFSETQ. This CDR3 comprises 16 residues. General study results and limits: Diversity and T-cell counts at one year after transplant derived mostly from new T cells. After transplant, at about two months, alpha-beta T cells were reportedly derived from several hundred expanded graft clones. High day-60 TCRbeta diversity in some patients came from surviving recipient T cells and thymic progenitors.

For this clonotype: Its specificity is unknown.

Preparation of the TCRbeta library involved a method that used unique molecular identifiers. TCRdb redid the calling of the PCR reads with MiXCR, one entry per CDR3 protein. The sample records around 120,000 distinct CDR3 sequences, 20% to 25% being singletons. The sequenced sample was PBMCs, mostly from graft donor cells, obtained 180 days after TCRalphabeta/CD19-depleted stem cell transplant. The sequence was collected from a male patient between 2 and 10 years old who had a stem cell transplant for chronic granulomatous disease, so the T cells may come from the graft donor. V usage is TRBV5-1 and J usage is TRBJ2-2; unclear D gene. The CDR3 loop reads CASSPLAQDTTGELFF. The CDR3 nucleotides read TGCGCCAGCAGCCCTCTTGCCCAGGATACAACCGGGGAGCTGTTTTTT.